These T cell receptor beta chains were read from a single sample in a study of control samples from healthy donors and cancer patients. The protocol was immunoSEQ multiplex PCR, while the TCRdb copy is restricted to in-frame clones and leaves out a portion. This table holds 15,000 to 20,000 clones, more than 70% found once. The source material was PBMCs. These receptors were taken from a woman in her 70s with colorectal cancer. Both conserved end residues are part of each CDR3. The D gene is left open where the match is weak. Clone size appears in some rows only: once, few, many, or a class for an expanded clone.

>TRBD1|few|TRBJ1-2|TRBV28
CASSYKGAHIGYTF
TGTGCCAGCAGTTATAAGGGGGCGCATATTGGCTACACCTTC
>-|-|TRBJ1-3|TRBV6-5
CASSYSGGFSGNTIYF
TGTGCCAGCAGTTACTCGGGGGGCTTCTCTGGAAACACCATATATTTT
>-|-|TRBJ2-1|TRBV12-3/TRBV12-4
CASSDPREQFF
TGTGCCAGCAGTGACCCGAGGGAGCAGTTCTTC
>-|-|TRBJ1-2|TRBV5-5
CASSLDSYYGYTF
TGTGCCAGCAGTTTGGACAGCTACTATGGCTACACCTTC
>-|-|TRBJ1-2|TRBV11-2
CASSPGRTDYGYTF
TGTGCCAGCAGCCCAGGACGGACCGACTATGGCTACACCTTC
>-|few|TRBJ2-7|TRBV28
CASSFGSLYEQYF
TGTGCCAGCAGTTTCGGGAGCCTCTACGAGCAGTACTTC
>TRBD2|-|TRBJ2-1|TRBV29-1
CSVTTLAGIYNEQFF
TGCAGCGTGACTACGCTAGCGGGGATCTACAATGAGCAGTTCTTC
>-|-|TRBJ1-3|TRBV2
CASSALGTSGNTIYF
TGTGCCAGCAGTGCCCTTGGGACCTCTGGAAACACCATATATTTT
>-|-|TRBJ2-4|TRBV11-3
CASSPRGTTGAKNIQYF
TGTGCCAGCAGCCCCCGGGGGACCACCGGGGCCAAAAACATTCAGTACTTC
>-|-|TRBJ1-3|TRBV29-1
CSVDVRTSGNTIYF
TGCAGCGTTGATGTCAGAACCTCTGGAAACACCATATATTTT
>-|-|TRBJ1-1|TRBV7-2
CASSLDRLNTEAFF
TGTGCCAGCAGCTTAGATAGGCTGAACACTGAAGCTTTCTTT
>TRBD1|-|TRBJ2-7|TRBV9
CASSVVRDRGAHEQYF
TGTGCCAGCAGCGTAGTACGGGACAGGGGGGCCCACGAGCAGTACTTC
>-|-|TRBJ2-7|TRBV7-2
CASSQRGQKSYEQYF
TGTGCCAGCAGCCAGCGGGGACAGAAGAGCTACGAGCAGTACTTC
>-|-|TRBJ1-3|TRBV7-3
CASSPDGGNTIYF
TGTGCCAGCAGCCCGGACGGTGGAAACACCATATATTTT
>-|-|TRBJ1-2|TRBV6-4
CASSPEAGSYGYTF
TGTGCCAGCAGTCCCGAGGCAGGCTCCTATGGCTACACCTTC
>TRBD2|-|TRBJ2-1|TRBV9
CASSVTFGTSPREQFF
TGTGCCAGCAGCGTAACATTTGGGACTAGCCCCCGTGAGCAGTTCTTC
>-|-|TRBJ1-6|TRBV6-2/TRBV6-3
CASSYQNSPLHF
TGTGCCAGCAGTTACCAGAATTCACCCCTCCACTTT
>-|few|TRBJ1-2|TRBV4-3
CASSQGQPPIGYTF
TGCGCCAGCAGCCAAGGACAACCCCCTATTGGCTACACCTTC
>TRBD2|-|TRBJ2-5|TRBV4-1
CASSLEPGGDGVGETQYF
TGCGCCAGCAGCCTGGAACCGGGGGGGGACGGAGTGGGAGAGACCCAGTACTTC
>-|-|TRBJ2-7|TRBV13
CATGVEQYF
TGTGCCACTGGGGTCGAGCAGTACTTC
>TRBD2|-|TRBJ2-7|TRBV7-8
CASSFGTRAYEQYF
TGTGCCAGCAGCTTCGGGACTAGGGCCTACGAGCAGTACTTC
>-|once|TRBJ1-1|TRBV7-2
CASSLQVTMNTEAFF
TGTGCCAGCAGCCTACAGGTAACTATGAACACTGAAGCTTTCTTT
>TRBD1|-|TRBJ1-2|TRBV19
CASSPRDRNWYGYTF
TGTGCCAGTAGTCCCCGGGACAGGAACTGGTATGGCTACACCTTC
>-|-|TRBJ1-4|TRBV2
CASSEGGKPEKLFF
TGTGCCAGCAGTGAAGGGGGGAAACCTGAAAAACTGTTTTTT
>-|-|TRBJ1-1|TRBV11-3
CASSLILNTEAFF
TGTGCCAGCAGCTTAATCCTTAACACTGAAGCTTTCTTT
>TRBD1|once|TRBJ1-2|TRBV18
CASSPRQGLYTF
TGTGCCAGCTCACCCCGACAGGGACTCTACACCTTC
>TRBD1|few|TRBJ1-6|TRBV5-1
CASSRDRDNSPLHF
TGCGCCAGCAGCCGGGACAGGGATAATTCACCCCTCCACTTT
>-|-|TRBJ2-7|TRBV5-6
CASSLGSAPAYF
TGTGCCAGCAGCTTGGGTTCGGCTCCTGCGTACTTC
>TRBD1|-|TRBJ1-5|TRBV6-2/TRBV6-3
CASSYGGDRQPQHF
TGTGCCAGCAGTTACGGGGGGGACAGGCAGCCCCAGCATTTT
>TRBD2|-|TRBJ2-3|TRBV3-1/TRBV3-2
CASRSTSGRTDTQYF
TGTGCCAGCAGGTCAACTAGCGGGAGAACAGATACGCAGTATTTT
>TRBD1|-|TRBJ2-5|TRBV7-9
CASSSPGTELQETQYF
TGTGCCAGCAGCTCACCCGGGACAGAGCTTCAAGAGACCCAGTACTTC
>-|-|TRBJ2-1|TRBV2
CASSPTFEQFF
TGTGCCAGCAGTCCCACCTTTGAGCAGTTCTTC
>-|-|TRBJ1-2|TRBV7-2
CASSLTGPGGYTF
TGTGCCAGCAGCTTAACAGGGCCGGGTGGCTACACCTTC
>TRBD2|-|TRBJ2-1|TRBV4-3
CASSQAGLPTYNEQFF
TGCGCCAGCAGCCAAGCGGGACTACCTACCTACAATGAGCAGTTCTTC
>-|-|TRBJ1-1|TRBV19
CATPWRVGRNTEAFF
TGTGCCACCCCCTGGCGGGTTGGTAGGAACACTGAAGCTTTCTTT
>-|-|TRBJ1-4|TRBV9
CASSRSGLPTNEKLFF
TGTGCCAGCAGCAGATCAGGGTTACCGACTAATGAAAAACTGTTTTTT
>-|-|TRBJ1-6|TRBV5-5
CASTRISAGFNSPLHF
TGTGCCAGCACGCGAATTTCTGCAGGGTTTAATTCACCCCTCCACTTT
>TRBD2|-|TRBJ2-7|TRBV5-5
CASSFQAGGYEQYF
TGTGCCAGCAGCTTTCAAGCGGGAGGATACGAGCAGTACTTC
>TRBD1|-|TRBJ2-2|TRBV6-4
CASARGTGENTGELFF
TGTGCCAGCGCCAGGGGGACAGGGGAGAACACCGGGGAGCTGTTTTTT
>-|-|TRBJ1-4|TRBV25-1
CASSVHGGEKLFF
TGTGCCAGCAGTGTCCACGGGGGGGAAAAACTGTTTTTT
>-|once|TRBJ2-7|TRBV5-1
CASSLGDWGRLNPNEQYF
TGCGCCAGCAGCTTAGGGGACTGGGGCCGATTGAACCCCAACGAGCAGTACTTC
>-|-|TRBJ1-1|TRBV9
CASSVGQGFEAFF
TGTGCCAGCAGCGTAGGGCAAGGGTTTGAAGCTTTCTTT
>-|once|TRBJ1-4|TRBV5-3
CARSPTWRTANEKLFF
TGTGCCAGAAGCCCCACTTGGAGGACTGCGAATGAAAAACTGTTTTTT
>-|-|TRBJ2-6|TRBV18
CASSPDRLSGANVLTF
TGTGCCAGCTCACCGGATCGGTTGTCTGGGGCCAACGTCCTGACTTTC
>-|-|TRBJ1-1|TRBV5-1
CASSLEAWTEAFF
TGCGCCAGCAGCTTGGAAGCGTGGACTGAAGCTTTCTTT
>-|-|TRBJ1-1|TRBV9
CASSVAAANTEAFF
TGTGCCAGCAGCGTAGCCGCTGCGAACACTGAAGCTTTCTTT
>-|-|TRBJ1-3|TRBV11-3
CASSPDYPGNTIYF
TGTGCCAGCAGCCCAGACTACCCCGGAAACACCATATATTTT
>-|-|TRBJ1-2|TRBV10-3
CAISATVGGYYGYTF
TGTGCCATCAGTGCCACCGTTGGGGGATACTATGGCTACACCTTC
>TRBD2|few|TRBJ2-1|TRBV28
CASLTVWGLAGGEQFF
TGTGCCTCCCTCACCGTTTGGGGACTAGCGGGAGGCGAGCAGTTCTTC
>TRBD1|-|TRBJ2-5|TRBV3-1/TRBV3-2
CASSPPDRGVWETQYF
TGTGCCAGCAGCCCACCGGACAGGGGTGTTTGGGAGACCCAGTACTTC
>-|-|TRBJ2-1|TRBV3-1/TRBV3-2
CASSQALVYNEQFF
TGTGCCAGCAGCCAAGCGCTAGTCTACAATGAGCAGTTCTTC
>-|-|TRBJ1-3|TRBV6-5
CASSYRRTGGGNTIYF
TGTGCCAGCAGTTACCGGAGGACGGGAGGGGGAAACACCATATATTTT
>-|-|TRBJ1-4|TRBV3-1/TRBV3-2
CASSQQGQTEKLFF
TGTGCCAGCAGCCAACAGGGCCAGACCGAAAAACTGTTTTTT
>-|-|TRBJ2-3|TRBV19
CASRERGTGVGTDTQYF
TGTGCCAGTAGGGAAAGGGGGACGGGAGTGGGCACAGATACGCAGTATTTT
>TRBD2|-|TRBJ2-1|TRBV2
CASSELAGVLYNEQFF
TGTGCCAGCAGTGAATTAGCGGGAGTGCTCTACAATGAGCAGTTCTTC
>TRBD2|-|TRBJ2-4|TRBV3-1/TRBV3-2
CASSQEGTSKNIQYF
TGTGCCAGCAGCCAAGAAGGGACTAGCAAAAACATTCAGTACTTC
>-|few|TRBJ1-2|TRBV11-2
CASSQDNGRRIYTF
TGTGCCAGCAGCCAAGATAACGGTCGACGAATATACACCTTC